This TCR beta chain was captured by sequencing in a study of blood T cell repertoires in COVID-19. Across the whole study: The United States, Italy and Spain provided the acute and convalescent COVID-19 samples.

Clones were sequenced by immunoSEQ multiplex PCR, and TCRdb holds only the in-frame ones, with some missing. Of approximately 140,000 clones listed, 75% to 90% are singletons. Allocation to cohorts depended on clinical history reported by the participants. This CDR3 comprises 14 residues. V lost 4 bases and J lost 5; bases outside the gene matches: 5. The germline gives CDR1 SGHDT, CDR2 YYEEEE. This clonotype originated in a man aged 50 to 60 in a cohort exposed to, infected with or recovered from COVID-19 (not recorded which). This chain links TRBV5-6 with TRBJ2-2; 7 positions match TRBD1. Sequences were obtained from PBMCs or T cells enriched from blood (not recorded which). CDR3 DNA sequence: TGTGCCAGCAGCACTACGACAGGGACCGGGGAGCTGTTTTTT. Translated: CASSTTTGTGELFF.